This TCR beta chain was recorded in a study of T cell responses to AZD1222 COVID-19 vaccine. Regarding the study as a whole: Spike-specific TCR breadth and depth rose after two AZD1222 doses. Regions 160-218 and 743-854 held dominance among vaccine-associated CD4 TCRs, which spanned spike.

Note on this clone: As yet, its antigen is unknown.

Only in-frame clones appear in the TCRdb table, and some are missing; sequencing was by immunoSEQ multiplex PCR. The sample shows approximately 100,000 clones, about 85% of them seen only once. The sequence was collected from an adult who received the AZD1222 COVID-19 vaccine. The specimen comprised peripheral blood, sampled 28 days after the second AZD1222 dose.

Here the CDR3 DNA reads TGTGCCAGCAGTGAAGAAGGCACAGCTCACGAGCAGTACTTC. Protein product: CASSEEGTAHEQYF. The rearrangement links TRBV6-1 to TRBJ2-7; D unclear. Germline V gives CDR1 MNHNS, CDR2 SASEGT. V was cut by 1 base and J by 5 bases, with 12 bases left in between. This CDR3 is 14 amino acids long.